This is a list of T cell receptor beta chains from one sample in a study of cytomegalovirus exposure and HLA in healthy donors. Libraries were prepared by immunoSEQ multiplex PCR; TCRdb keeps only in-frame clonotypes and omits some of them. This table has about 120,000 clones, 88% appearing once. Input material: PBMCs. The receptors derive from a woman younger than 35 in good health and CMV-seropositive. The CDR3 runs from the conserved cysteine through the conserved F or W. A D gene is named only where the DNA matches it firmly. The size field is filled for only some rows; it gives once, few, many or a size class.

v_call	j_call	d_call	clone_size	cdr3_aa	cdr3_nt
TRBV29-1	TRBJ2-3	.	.	CSGSIQGFTDTQYF	TGCAGCGGTTCGATACAGGGTTTCACAGATACGCAGTATTTT
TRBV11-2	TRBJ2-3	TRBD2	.	CASSLFGGGVVGTDTQYF	TGTGCCAGCAGCTTATTCGGCGGGGGGGTAGTCGGCACAGATACGCAGTATTTT
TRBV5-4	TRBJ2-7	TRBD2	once	CASSLAGLAGEPEQYF	TGTGCCAGCAGCTTGGCGGGACTAGCGGGAGAACCCGAGCAGTACTTC
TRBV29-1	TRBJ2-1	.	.	CSVDAPNEQFF	TGCAGCGTCGATGCGCCTAATGAGCAGTTCTTC
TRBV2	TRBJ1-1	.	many	CASSEETEAFF	TGTGCCAGCAGTGAGGAGACTGAAGCTTTCTTT
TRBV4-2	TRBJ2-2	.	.	CASSQDYRDTGELFF	TGTGCCAGCAGCCAAGATTACAGGGACACCGGGGAGCTGTTTTTT
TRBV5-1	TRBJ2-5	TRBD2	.	CASSLAGGDKETQYF	TGCGCCAGCAGCCTAGCGGGGGGGGACAAAGAGACCCAGTACTTC
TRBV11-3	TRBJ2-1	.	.	CASSPDYSYNEQFF	TGTGCCAGCAGCCCCGACTACTCCTACAATGAGCAGTTCTTC
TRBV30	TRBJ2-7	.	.	CAWSKTGYGEQYF	TGTGCCTGGAGTAAAACAGGGTACGGCGAGCAGTACTTC
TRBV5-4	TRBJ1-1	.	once	CASSFSGEAFF	TGTGCCAGCAGCTTCTCGGGGGAAGCTTTCTTT
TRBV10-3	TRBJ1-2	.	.	CASGGGYGYTF	TGTGCTAGCGGCGGTGGTTATGGCTACACCTTC
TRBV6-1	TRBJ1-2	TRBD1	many	CASSVSGTEPYGYTF	TGTGCCAGCAGTGTCTCCGGGACAGAGCCCTATGGCTACACCTTC
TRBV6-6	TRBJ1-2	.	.	CASTDRSGGYTF	TGTGCCAGCACCGACAGGTCGGGCGGCTACACCTTC
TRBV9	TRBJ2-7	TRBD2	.	CASSATGGIRDEQYF	TGTGCCAGCAGCGCCACCGGGGGGATCAGGGACGAGCAGTACTTC
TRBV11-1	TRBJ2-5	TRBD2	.	CASSLGTSGDQETQYF	TGTGCCAGCAGCTTAGGAACTAGCGGGGACCAAGAGACCCAGTACTTC
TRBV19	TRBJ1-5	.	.	CASSIGLVLGVQPQHF	TGTGCCAGTAGTATAGGGCTCGTTCTCGGGGTCCAGCCCCAGCATTTT
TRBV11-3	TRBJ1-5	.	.	CATRQVACRQPQHF	TGTGCCACACGACAGGTGGCGTGCCGTCAGCCCCAGCATTTT
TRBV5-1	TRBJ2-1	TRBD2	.	CASSLAGTSGYNEQFF	TGCGCCAGCAGCTTGGCCGGGACTAGCGGTTACAATGAGCAGTTCTTC
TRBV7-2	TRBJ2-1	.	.	CASSLRGSYNEQFF	TGTGCCAGCAGCTTGCGGGGTTCCTACAATGAGCAGTTCTTC
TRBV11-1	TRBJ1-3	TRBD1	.	CASSKDRDGNTIYF	TGTGCCAGCAGCAAGGACAGGGATGGAAACACCATATATTTT
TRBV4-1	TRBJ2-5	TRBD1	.	CASSHPKDRFEETQYF	TGCGCCAGCAGCCACCCCAAGGACAGGTTTGAGGAGACCCAGTACTTC
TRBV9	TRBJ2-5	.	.	CASSLSQNQETQYF	TGTGCCAGCAGCCTTAGCCAGAATCAAGAGACCCAGTACTTC
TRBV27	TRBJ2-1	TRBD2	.	CASSSIAGGPNEQFF	TGTGCCAGCAGTTCGATAGCGGGAGGGCCAAATGAGCAGTTCTTC
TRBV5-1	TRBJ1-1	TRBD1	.	CASSLDRGRTEAFF	TGCGCCAGCAGCTTGGACAGGGGTCGGACTGAAGCTTTCTTT
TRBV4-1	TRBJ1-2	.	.	CASSQATETNYGYTF	TGCGCCAGCAGCCAGGCTACAGAGACTAACTATGGCTACACCTTC
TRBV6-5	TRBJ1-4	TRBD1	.	CASSYRGQVGEKLFF	TGTGCCAGCAGTTACCGGGGACAGGTTGGTGAAAAACTGTTTTTT
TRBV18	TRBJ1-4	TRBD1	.	CASSRTRTGPNEKLFF	TGTGCCAGCTCGCGTACACGGACAGGGCCTAATGAAAAACTGTTTTTT
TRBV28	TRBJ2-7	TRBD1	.	CASSPRGLGPIYEQYF	TGTGCCAGCAGCCCTAGGGGGCTGGGGCCAATCTACGAGCAGTACTTC
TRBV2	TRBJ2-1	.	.	CASSERWGPRSEQFF	TGTGCCAGCAGTGAACGGTGGGGCCCACGTTCTGAGCAGTTCTTC
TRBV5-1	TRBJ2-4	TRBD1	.	CASSRDPGQGNIQYF	TGCGCCAGCAGCCGAGACCCGGGACAGGGAAACATTCAGTACTTC
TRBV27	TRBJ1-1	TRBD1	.	CASSLGLGGHTEAFF	TGTGCCAGCAGTTTAGGGTTAGGGGGCCACACTGAAGCTTTCTTT
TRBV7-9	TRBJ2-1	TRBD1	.	CASSWGQGAAEQFF	TGTGCCAGCAGCTGGGGACAGGGGGCTGCGGAGCAGTTCTTC
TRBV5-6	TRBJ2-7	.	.	CASSLGPNYEQYF	TGTGCCAGCAGCTTGGGGCCGAACTACGAGCAGTACTTC
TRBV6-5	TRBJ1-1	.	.	CASRRTALNTEAFF	TGTGCCAGCAGAAGGACAGCCTTGAACACTGAAGCTTTCTTT
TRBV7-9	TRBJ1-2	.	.	CASSLADSYGYTF	TGTGCCAGCAGCTTGGCTGACAGCTATGGCTACACCTTC
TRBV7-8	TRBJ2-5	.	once	CASSTTQTQYF	TGTGCCAGCAGCACGACTCAGACCCAGTACTTC
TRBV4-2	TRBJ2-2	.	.	CASSQEKNSGELFF	TGTGCCAGCAGCCAAGAAAAGAACTCCGGGGAGCTGTTTTTT
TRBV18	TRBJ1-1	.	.	CASSPTQPNTEAFF	TGTGCCAGCTCACCTACACAGCCGAACACTGAAGCTTTCTTT
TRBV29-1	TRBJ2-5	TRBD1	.	CSGGTVQETQYF	TGCAGCGGAGGGACAGTACAAGAGACCCAGTACTTC
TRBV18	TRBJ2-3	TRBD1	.	CASSPGQGRTDTQYF	TGTGCCAGCTCACCAGGACAGGGAAGGACAGATACGCAGTATTTT
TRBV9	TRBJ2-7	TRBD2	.	CASSVATGSGGEQYF	TGTGCCAGCAGCGTAGCTACGGGTTCGGGGGGCGAGCAGTACTTC